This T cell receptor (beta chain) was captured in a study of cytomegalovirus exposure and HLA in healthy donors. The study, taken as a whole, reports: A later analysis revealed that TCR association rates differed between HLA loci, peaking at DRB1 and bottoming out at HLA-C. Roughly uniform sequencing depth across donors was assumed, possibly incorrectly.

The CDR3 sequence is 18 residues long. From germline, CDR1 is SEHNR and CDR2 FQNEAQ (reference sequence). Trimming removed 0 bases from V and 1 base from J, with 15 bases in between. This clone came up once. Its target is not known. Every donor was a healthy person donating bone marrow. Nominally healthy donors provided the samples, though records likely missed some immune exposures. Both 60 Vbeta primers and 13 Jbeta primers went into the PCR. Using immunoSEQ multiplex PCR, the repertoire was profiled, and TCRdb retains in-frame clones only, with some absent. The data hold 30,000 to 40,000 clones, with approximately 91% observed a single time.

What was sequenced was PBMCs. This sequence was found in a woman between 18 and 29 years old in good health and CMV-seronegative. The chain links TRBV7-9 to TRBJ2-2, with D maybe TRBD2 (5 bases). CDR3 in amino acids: CASSLAPPAEGNTGELFF. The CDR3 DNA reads TGTGCCAGCAGCTTAGCGCCACCAGCGGAAGGGAACACCGGGGAGCTGTTTTTT.